The sample holds a few counts of the clone carrying this T cell receptor (beta chain). Extraction and reverse transcription of RNA yielded cDNA as the sequencing template. Libraries were prepared by immunoSEQ multiplex PCR; TCRdb keeps only in-frame clonotypes and omits some of them. The sample holds about 120,000 clones, about 47% seen once. The sample originates from a study of CD8+ T cells in alopecia areata. This CDR3 is 15 amino acids long. The ends were cut back, 5 bases at V and 0 bases at J, with 10 bases in the middle. Germline lookup yields CDR1 SEHNR and CDR2 FQNEAQ (reference sequence). This TCR was sampled from a human donor with alopecia areata. The starting material was CD8+ T cells sorted from blood, obtained at week 0. This chain links TRBV7-9 with TRBJ2-2; no clear D gene. The CDR3 region has the DNA TGTGCCAGCAGCCCCCCGGGTTCGAACACCGGGGAGCTGTTTTTT. Translating gives CASSPPGSNTGELFF.